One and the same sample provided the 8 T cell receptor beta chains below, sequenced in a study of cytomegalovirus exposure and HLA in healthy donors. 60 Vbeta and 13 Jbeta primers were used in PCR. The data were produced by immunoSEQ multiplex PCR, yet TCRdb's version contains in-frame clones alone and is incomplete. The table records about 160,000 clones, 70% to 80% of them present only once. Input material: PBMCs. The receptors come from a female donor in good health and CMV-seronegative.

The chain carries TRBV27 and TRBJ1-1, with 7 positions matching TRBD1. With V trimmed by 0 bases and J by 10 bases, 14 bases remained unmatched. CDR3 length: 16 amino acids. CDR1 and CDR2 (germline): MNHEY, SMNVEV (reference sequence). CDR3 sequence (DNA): TGTGCCAGCAGTTTATCGCCCCCTCGCCGGGCAGGGGGAGCTTTCTTT. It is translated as CASSLSPPRRAGGAFF.

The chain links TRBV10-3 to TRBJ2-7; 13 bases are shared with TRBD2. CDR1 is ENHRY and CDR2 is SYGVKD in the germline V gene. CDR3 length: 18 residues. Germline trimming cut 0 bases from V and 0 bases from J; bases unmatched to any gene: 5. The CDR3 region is CAISESGGLAGPSYEQYF. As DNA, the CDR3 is TGTGCCATCAGTGAGTCCGGGGGACTAGCGGGACCCTCCTACGAGCAGTACTTC.

CDR3 region: CASSLDPPTRRDGYTF. The CDR3 region has the DNA TGTGCCAGCAGCTTAGATCCCCCAACACGACGGGATGGCTACACCTTC. The chain couples TRBV11-2 to TRBJ1-2; D ambiguous. V lost 0 bases and J 6 bases, leaving 17 bases between the germline ends. This CDR3 spans 16 amino acids. Germline loops: CDR1 SGHAT, CDR2 FQNNGV.

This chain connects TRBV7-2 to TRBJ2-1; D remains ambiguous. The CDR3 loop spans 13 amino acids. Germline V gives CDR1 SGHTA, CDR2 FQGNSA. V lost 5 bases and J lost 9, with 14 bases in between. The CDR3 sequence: CASSPTTPPEQFF. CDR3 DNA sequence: TGTGCCAGCAGCCCCACTACCCCCCCTGAGCAGTTCTTC.

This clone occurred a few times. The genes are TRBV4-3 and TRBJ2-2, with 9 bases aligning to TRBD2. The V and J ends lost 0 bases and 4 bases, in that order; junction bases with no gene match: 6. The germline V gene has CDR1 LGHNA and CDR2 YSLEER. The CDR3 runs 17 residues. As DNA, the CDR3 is TGCGCCAGCAGCCAAGATTCGGGGACTAGCTTCACCGGGGAGCTGTTTTTT. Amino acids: CASSQDSGTSFTGELFF.

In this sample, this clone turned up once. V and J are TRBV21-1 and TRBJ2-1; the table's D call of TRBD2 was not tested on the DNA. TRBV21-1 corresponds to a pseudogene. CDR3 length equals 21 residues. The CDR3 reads CASSKGGGASGVRPSFNEQFF. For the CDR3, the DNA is TGTGCCAGCAGCAAAGGTGGTGGGGCTAGCGGGGTACGGCCATCCTTCAATGAGCAGTTCTTC.

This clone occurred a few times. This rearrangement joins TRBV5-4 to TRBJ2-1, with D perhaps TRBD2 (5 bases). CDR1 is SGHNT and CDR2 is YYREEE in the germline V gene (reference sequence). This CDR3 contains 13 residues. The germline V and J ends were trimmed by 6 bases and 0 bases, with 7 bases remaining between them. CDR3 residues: CASKGSSYNEQFF. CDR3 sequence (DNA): TGTGCCAGCAAAGGGAGCTCCTACAATGAGCAGTTCTTC.

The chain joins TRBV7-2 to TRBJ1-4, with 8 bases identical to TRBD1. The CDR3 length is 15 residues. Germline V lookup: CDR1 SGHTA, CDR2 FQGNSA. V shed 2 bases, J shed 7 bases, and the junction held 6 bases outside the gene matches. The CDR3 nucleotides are TGTGCCAGCAGCTTACGCGGACAGGGCTTTGAAAAACTGTTTTTT. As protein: CASSLRGQGFEKLFF.